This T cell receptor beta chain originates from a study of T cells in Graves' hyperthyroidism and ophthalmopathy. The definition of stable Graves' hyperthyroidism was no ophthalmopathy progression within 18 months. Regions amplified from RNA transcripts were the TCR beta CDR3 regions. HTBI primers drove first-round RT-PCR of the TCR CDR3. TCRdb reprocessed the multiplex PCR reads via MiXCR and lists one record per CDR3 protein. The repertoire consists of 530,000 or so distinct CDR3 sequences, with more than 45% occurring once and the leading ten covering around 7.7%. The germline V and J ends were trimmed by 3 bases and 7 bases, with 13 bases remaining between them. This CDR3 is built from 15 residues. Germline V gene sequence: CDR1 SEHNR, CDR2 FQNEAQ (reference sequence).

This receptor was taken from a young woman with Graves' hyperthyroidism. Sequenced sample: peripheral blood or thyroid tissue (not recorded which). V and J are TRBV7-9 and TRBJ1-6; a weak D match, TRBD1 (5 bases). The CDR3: CASSLGTSGNSPLHF. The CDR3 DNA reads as TGTGCCAGCAGCTTGGGGACTAGCGGGAATTCACCCCTCCACTTT.